Following are 20 T cell receptor beta chains from one sample sequenced in a study of T-cell memory formation after mild COVID-19 (dated by TCRdb to about 2021). Libraries were built with 5' RACE. Instrument used: Illumina NovaSeq 6000. TCRdb redid the processing of the public reads, applying fastp at Q25 and MiXCR, and retained in-frame beta chains. Records with the same CDR3 protein are collapsed into one entry carrying the most frequent genes and DNA. The sample table shows 150,000 to 200,000 distinct CDR3 sequences, and about 15% are seen once. 13% to 15% of the sample rests with the top ten. The sequenced material came from PBMCs or a T cell subset sorted from them (not recorded which). Source of these receptors: an adult woman who had mild COVID-19 (a few samples of this study predate the infection). The sample titles of this study are shuffled in the database, so cell type and time point are left out; the donor was told from shared clones.

This clonotype has just a few counts. The rearrangement uses TRBV6-2 or TRBV6-3 and TRBJ2-7, with 12 positions matching TRBD2. The CDR3 has 15 amino acids. Unmatched junction bases numbered 4, after V lost 2 bases and J lost 5 bases. Germline V gene sequence: CDR1 MNHEY, CDR2 SVGEGT. Here the CDR3 reads CASSYGASGRDEQYF. The CDR3 nucleotides read TGTGCCAGCAGTTACGGTGCTAGCGGGAGGGACGAGCAGTACTTC.

In its sample, this clonotype was seen a few times. V usage is TRBV6-5 and J usage is TRBJ1-1; TRBD1 matches 9 bases. CDR3 length equals 14 residues. Germline CDR1 and CDR2: MNHEY and SVGAGI. V lost 4 bases to trimming and J lost 6 bases; unmatched junction nucleotides: 6. CDR3 coding DNA: TGTGCCAGCAGTTCTCCCGGGACAGGGCCTGAAGCTTTCTTT. Its translation is CASSSPGTGPEAFF.

This clonotype has just a few counts. The chain links TRBV3-1 to TRBJ2-1; tentative D call: TRBD2 (6 bases). CDR3 length: 13 residues. Per germline, CDR1 LGHDT and CDR2 YNNKEL (reference sequence). With 3 bases removed from V and 15 bases from J, the gap between germline ends came to 18 bases. The CDR3 is CASSQAGGTLPFF. Written as DNA, the CDR3 is TGTGCCAGCAGCCAGGCGGGCGGGACCCTGCCGTTCTTC.

A word on this clonotype: One end of the junction fails to match germline, which may point to a read error. The CDR3 reads CASSTNRGETQYF. CDR3 coding DNA: TGTGCTAGCAGCACCAACAGGGGCGAGACCCAGTACTTC. The V and J genes are TRBV7-7 and TRBJ2-5; 7 bases match TRBD1. CDR1 and CDR2 (germline): SSHAT, FNYEAQ (reference sequence). The CDR3 runs 13 residues.

In this sample, this clonotype turned up a few times. The V gene is TRBV5-1, the J gene TRBJ1-3, with TRBD1 matching 7 bases. V was clipped by 4 bases and J by 1 base; unmatched bases: 8. The germline CDR1 and CDR2 sequences are SGHRS and YFSETQ. This CDR3 is 16 amino acids long. The CDR3 coding sequence is TGCGCCAGCAGCGCTGGGACAGTTCGATCTGGAAACACCATATATTTT. Protein sequence: CASSAGTVRSGNTIYF.

This clonotype was recorded a few times. The chain joins TRBV5-4 to TRBJ1-6, with D perhaps TRBD1 (5 bases). CDR1 is SGHNT, CDR2 YYREEE, per germline (reference sequence). V was cut by 2 bases and J by 1 base, with 13 bases left in between. The CDR3 spans 17 residues. CDR3 DNA sequence: TGTGCCAGCAGCTTAGGGGCGGGGGGTTCCTATAATTCACCCCTCCACTTT. This translates into CASSLGAGGSYNSPLHF.

V gene TRBV20-1 combines with J gene TRBJ2-3, with 8 bases that match TRBD1. The CDR3 is made up of 13 amino acids. Germline V CDR1 and CDR2: DFQATT, SNEGSKA (reference sequence). Trimming removed 5 bases from V and 6 bases from J; junction bases left unmatched: 7. The CDR3 bases are TGCAGTGCTCACCAGGGGGCTTATGATACGCAGTATTTT. Amino acids: CSAHQGAYDTQYF.

This clonotype was counted a few times. The CDR3 protein is CASSSKQGAFLETQYF. In DNA form, the CDR3 reads TGTGCCAGCAGCTCTAAACAGGGGGCTTTTTTAGAGACCCAGTACTTC. This chain uses TRBV7-8 with TRBJ2-5, with 9 positions matching TRBD1. This CDR3 has 16 residues. Losses at the gene ends were 4 bases for V and 4 bases for J; bases not matched to a gene: 10. The V gene's germline CDR1 is SGHVS and CDR2 FQNEAQ.

The chain couples TRBV6-5 to TRBJ1-5; D is unclear. This CDR3 contains 13 residues. V gave up 6 bases and J gave up 1 base, with 7 bases separating them. Germline V lookup: CDR1 MNHEY, CDR2 SVGAGI. The CDR3 bases are TGTGCCAGCAGGCAGACAAGCAATCAGCCCCAGCATTTT. Translating gives CASRQTSNQPQHF.

This clonotype was counted between two and nine times. Its ends do not fully match the called genes, so a read error is possible. This chain links TRBV20-1 with TRBJ2-7, with TRBD1 identical over 9 bases. Per germline, CDR1 DFQATT and CDR2 SNEGSKA (reference sequence). CDR3 size: 15 residues. CDR3 protein: CSARLRDRVSHEQYF. CDR3 DNA: TGCAGTGCTAGATTGCGGGACAGGGTCTCCCACGAGCAGTACTTC.

This clonotype came up a few times. V is TRBV12-3 or TRBV12-4 and J is TRBJ2-1; TRBD1 matches at 7 bases. The V segment lost 6 bases and the J segment 7 bases; nucleotides outside the gene matches: 6. The CDR3 is made up of 13 amino acids. This CDR3 reads CASRSQQGNEQFF. The CDR3 DNA reads TGTGCCAGCAGGTCACAACAGGGGAATGAGCAGTTCTTC.

This clonotype was found a few times. Here the CDR3 DNA reads TGTGCCAGCAGCGTGGGGGGGACTAGCACCCATGAGCAGTTCTTC. Translation: CASSVGGTSTHEQFF. The J gene is TRBJ2-1, the V gene TRBV9; 9 bases match TRBD2. The trim removed 2 bases at V and 8 bases at J, leaving 8 bases unmatched. The CDR3 spans 15 residues. Germline CDR1 SGDLS, CDR2 YYNGEE.

V usage is TRBV2 and J usage is TRBJ2-2, with TRBD2 matching 8 bases. The trim removed 7 bases at V and 4 bases at J, leaving 11 bases unmatched. Germline V CDR1 and CDR2: SNHLY, FYNNEI. CDR3 length equals 16 residues. This chain's CDR3 is CASTLSGGRITGELFF. DNA for the CDR3: TGTGCCAGCACCCTCTCGGGGGGGCGAATCACCGGGGAGCTGTTTTTT.

At least ten counts were recorded for this clonotype. The V call is TRBV4-3, the J call TRBJ2-5; no clear D. Germline CDR1 reads LGHNA; CDR2 reads YSLEER. The V and J ends lost 0 bases and 6 bases respectively, with 14 bases between them. The CDR3 has 15 amino acids. This CDR3 is CASSQDPGQAKTQYF. CDR3 in DNA: TGCGCCAGCAGCCAAGATCCGGGCCAGGCTAAGACCCAGTACTTC.

This clonotype was observed a few times. The chain recombines TRBV15 with TRBJ1-2; 9 bases fit TRBD1. Germline values: CDR1 LNHNV, CDR2 YYDKDF (reference sequence). With V trimmed by 8 bases and J by 6 bases, 7 bases remained unmatched. This CDR3 region has 13 residues. The CDR3 bases are TGTGCCACCTCCTTAAGACAGGGGGATGGCTACACCTTC. Translation: CATSLRQGDGYTF.

This chain joins TRBV6-6 and TRBJ2-7, with D perhaps matching TRBD1 or TRBD2 (5 bases each). Looked up from germline, CDR1 is MNHNY and CDR2 is SVGAGI (reference sequence). This CDR3 spans 15 amino acids. Between the trimmed V and J ends, which lost 4 bases and 2 bases, there was a span of 15 bases. CDR3 nucleotides: TGTGCCAGCAGTTGGGACCGCCAAGCTACCTACGAGCAGTACTTC. Residues: CASSWDRQATYEQYF.

This rearrangement joins TRBV7-9 to TRBJ2-7; 10 positions agree with TRBD2. Germline V lookup: CDR1 SEHNR, CDR2 FQNEAQ (reference sequence). CDR3 length equals 15 residues. Trimming removed 2 bases from V and 7 bases from J; junction bases left unmatched: 8. The CDR3 coding sequence is TGTGCCAGCAGCTTAAGGCTAGCGGGAGTCGGTGAGCAGTACTTC. The encoded protein is CASSLRLAGVGEQYF.

This clonotype turned up a few times. The rearrangement links TRBV2 to TRBJ2-1, with TRBD2 identical over 10 bases. This CDR3 spans 16 amino acids. The ends lost 6 bases at V and 3 bases at J; junction bases unmatched: 8. CDR1 is SNHLY and CDR2 is FYNNEI in the germline V gene. CDR3 nucleotide sequence: TGTGCCAGCAGGGCTATAGCGGGAGGAGGCTACAATGAGCAGTTCTTC. Protein: CASRAIAGGGYNEQFF.

This clonotype appeared many times. The chain has TRBV12-3 or TRBV12-4 and TRBJ2-1; no definite D call. This CDR3 is built from 13 residues. V lost 10 bases and J 2 bases, leaving 12 bases between the germline ends. This chain's CDR3 is CAILPKAYNEQFF. The CDR3 DNA reads as TGTGCCATCCTTCCTAAGGCCTACAATGAGCAGTTCTTC.

The chain links TRBV7-2 to TRBJ2-3, with TRBD2 matching 7 bases. Trimming cost V 6 bases and J 4 bases; bases outside gene matches: 7. Germline V gene data show CDR1 as SGHTA and CDR2 as FQGNSA. This CDR3 has 14 residues. CDR3 nucleotide sequence: TGTGCCAGCAGGTTGGGCGGGAGTGCAGATACGCAGTATTTT. Encoded protein: CASRLGGSADTQYF.